This T cell receptor (beta chain) was recorded in a study of CXCR3-negative and CXCR3-positive naive CD8 T cells. Study-wide points: Naive CXCR3-positive cells had TRB CDR3s more hydrophobic than those of CXCR3-negative naive cells. Cryopreservation partially lowered CXCR3 expression, so most assays used fresh PBMCs.

In regard to this clonotype: What it binds is unknown.

The CDR3 totals 17 residues. Germline CDR1 reads MNHEY; CDR2 reads SVGEGT. Libraries were UMI-labeled 5' RACE TRB cDNA. No DNA is given; TCRdb re-called the 5' RACE reads and lists each CDR3 protein once. This sample's clone table lists roughly 110,000 distinct CDR3 sequences. The sample was naive CXCR3+ CD8+ T cells from blood. Subset given: CD45RO-CCR7+CD27+CD95- naive CD8+ T cells expressing CXCR3 (TNR3+). V usage is TRBV6-2 or TRBV6-3 and J usage is TRBJ2-1; with no DNA, the TCRdb D assignment of TRBD1 cannot be verified. This receptor was taken from a human donor in good health. Some clones in this sample may be carry-over from other donors' samples. CDR3 protein: CASSYHMGVSSYNEQFF.